This T cell receptor (beta chain) stems from a study of CD8 T cells in Susac syndrome. Trimming pared 4 bases from V and 0 bases from J, leaving 3 bases between. The CDR3 sequence is 12 residues long. Looked up from germline, CDR1 is KGHSH and CDR2 is LQKENI. RNA amounts of roughly 0.45 to 1 ug underwent reverse transcription with random hexamers. TCRdb independently ran MiXCR on the immunoSEQ multiplex PCR reads; one entry per CDR3 protein. The sample consists of roughly 190,000 distinct CDR3 sequences, approximately 95% of them appearing once. This clonotype showed up just a few times. Specimen: CD4+ T cells from PBMCs. The rearrangement links TRBV18 to TRBJ2-5; D ambiguous. The clonotype was recovered from a human donor in good health. The CDR3 nucleotides are TGTGCCAGCTCACAGTACCAAGAGACCCAGTACTTC. This translates into CASSQYQETQYF.